Listed below are T cell receptor beta chains from one sample, sequenced in a study of T cells in Graves' hyperthyroidism and ophthalmopathy. TCRdb reanalysed the multiplex PCR reads using MiXCR and keeps one entry per CDR3 protein. The sample has 300,000 to 450,000 distinct CDR3 sequences; approximately 14% are singletons. The material sequenced was blood. These receptors were taken from an older woman with Graves' hyperthyroidism. Both conserved end residues are part of each CDR3. A D gene is named only where the DNA matches it firmly. Only some rows state a clone size, as once, few, many or a class for expanded clones.

few	TRBV15	TRBJ2-3	.	TGTGCCGCCAGTTCAGTCCAAAGCACAGATACGCAGTATTTT	CAASSVQSTDTQYF
many	TRBV12-3/TRBV12-4	TRBJ2-7	.	TGTGCCAGCAGTCTGTGGGGTCGGTTCGAGCAGTACTTC	CASSLWGRFEQYF
.	TRBV2	TRBJ2-2	.	TGTGCCAGCCGTCGTAATCGGGGCACCGGGGAGCTGTTTTTT	CASRRNRGTGELFF
many	TRBV20-1	TRBJ2-3	TRBD1	TGCAGTGCTACTCCGGGGACAGGGCTAGATACGCAGTATTTT	CSATPGTGLDTQYF
many	TRBV7-9	TRBJ2-3	TRBD2	TGTGCCAGCCGAGCGGGAGCGGGCACAGATACGCAGTATTTT	CASRAGAGTDTQYF
many	TRBV2	TRBJ2-3	TRBD2	TGTGCCAGCACCAGATCAGCGGGAGGTTGGGATACGCAGTATTTT	CASTRSAGGWDTQYF
many	TRBV12-3/TRBV12-4	TRBJ1-1	.	TGTGCCAGCAGTTTTATCTCCGGTACTGAAGCTTTCTTT	CASSFISGTEAFF
many	TRBV12-3/TRBV12-4	TRBJ2-7	.	TGTGCCAGCAGTTCGACGATAGTAATCGGCGGTACCTACGAGCAGTACTTC	CASSSTIVIGGTYEQYF
few	TRBV7-9	TRBJ2-7	.	TGTGCCAGCAGCTCTAGTAGGGGTCCGGCCTACGAGCAGTACTTC	CASSSSRGPAYEQYF
.	TRBV6-1	TRBJ1-1	TRBD1	TGTGCCAGCAGTGAAGCTAGACAGGGGACTGAAGCTTTCTTT	CASSEARQGTEAFF
few	TRBV2	TRBJ2-2	.	TGTGCCAGCTTGGGGGGGCGGATTCCCGGGGAGCTGTTTTTT	CASLGGRIPGELFF
many	TRBV5-4	TRBJ2-3	.	TGTGCCAGCAGCCCGATACCAGACGGAGATACGCAGTATTTT	CASSPIPDGDTQYF
.	TRBV12-3/TRBV12-4	TRBJ1-5	.	TGTGCCAGCAGTTTCGGGGAATATAGCAATCAGCCCCAGCATTTT	CASSFGEYSNQPQHF
few	TRBV30	TRBJ1-6	.	TGTGCCCAAACGCAGGGTACCTATAATTCACCCCTCCACTTT	CAQTQGTYNSPLHF
.	TRBV29-1	TRBJ2-1	TRBD2	TGCAGCGCCCCGCCGGCTAGCGGCCGATACAGTGAGCAGTTCTTC	CSAPPASGRYSEQFF
many	TRBV20-1	TRBJ1-2	.	TGCAGTGCTGTAACAGGGTTTAGGGGTTTAGATCTCTATGGCTACACCTTC	CSAVTGFRGLDLYGYTF
many	TRBV12-3/TRBV12-4	TRBJ2-1	.	TGTGCCAGCAGTTTTCTAAAGCCTTTTGAGGTGGCCTCCTACAATGAGCAGTTCTTC	CASSFLKPFEVASYNEQFF
.	TRBV19	TRBJ2-7	.	TGTGCCAGTGGAACAGGTTACGAGCAGTACTTC	CASGTGYEQYF
many	TRBV6-2/TRBV6-3	TRBJ1-6	.	TGTGCCAGCAATTCCCAACAGGGAGTTGTTTCACCCCTCCACTTT	CASNSQQGVVSPLHF
.	TRBV9	TRBJ2-5	.	TGTGCCAGCAGCGTAGGGGGGCTCCAAGAGACCCAGTACTTC	CASSVGGLQETQYF
many	TRBV20-1	TRBJ1-1	.	TGCAGTGCTAGATTTAAGGTCTACACTGAAGCTTTCTTT	CSARFKVYTEAFF
many	TRBV7-8	TRBJ1-1	.	TGTGCCAGCAGCTTAGCGTGGGCAACGGCCGACATGAACACTGAAGCTTTCTTT	CASSLAWATADMNTEAFF
few	TRBV5-4	TRBJ2-1	TRBD2	TGTGCCAGCAGCTTGCAACTAGCGGGAGGCTACAATGAGCAGTTCTTC	CASSLQLAGGYNEQFF
many	TRBV9	TRBJ2-5	.	TGTGCCAGCACCGGAGGGGGGCCCACAGAGACCCAGTACTTC	CASTGGGPTETQYF
.	TRBV5-1	TRBJ2-1	.	TGCGCCAGCAGCGAAGATACTAGCAGCAGCTCCTACAATGAGCAGTTCTTC	CASSEDTSSSSYNEQFF
many	TRBV15	TRBJ2-7	TRBD2	TGTGCCACCAGCAGAGATGGGTCTAGCGGTGGCCACGAGCAGTACTTC	CATSRDGSSGGHEQYF
many	TRBV18	TRBJ1-2	.	TGTGCCAGCTCACCAGAGGGAGGCAGCTATGGCTACACCTTC	CASSPEGGSYGYTF
many	TRBV6-1	TRBJ1-1	.	TGTGCCAGCAGTGATGATAGTGGGTTGAGGACTGAAGCTTTCTTT	CASSDDSGLRTEAFF
.	TRBV20-1	TRBJ1-3	.	TGCAGTGCTAGAGATCAGGGTAGATCTGGAAACACCATATATTTT	CSARDQGRSGNTIYF
many	TRBV6-1	TRBJ1-5	.	TGTGCCAGCAGTGAAGAGGGCTACGGCAATCAGCCCCAGCATTTT	CASSEEGYGNQPQHF
many	TRBV5-1	TRBJ2-1	TRBD2	TGCGCCAGCGGGACTAGCGGGAGTATGTCCTACAATGAGCAGTTCTTC	CASGTSGSMSYNEQFF
.	TRBV5-1	TRBJ1-3	.	TGCGCCAGCAGCTGGGAAGGGACCCTGGGAGGCGCCATATATTTT	CASSWEGTLGGAIYF
few	TRBV24-1	TRBJ2-1	TRBD1	TGTGCCACCAGTGTAGATTTCGGGACAGGGTTCTACAATGAGCAGTTCTTC	CATSVDFGTGFYNEQFF
many	TRBV20-1	TRBJ2-7	TRBD2	TGCAGTGCTCGGACTAGCGGACATTACGAGCAGTACTTC	CSARTSGHYEQYF
many	TRBV20-1	TRBJ1-2	TRBD1	TGCAGTGCTATGGGACAGGGGCTTGGCTACACCTTC	CSAMGQGLGYTF
many	TRBV7-9	TRBJ1-5	.	TGTGCCAGCAGCCGACTAGATCAGCCCCAGCATTTT	CASSRLDQPQHF
.	TRBV6-1	TRBJ2-1	.	TGTGCCAGCAGTGAAGAGGGTCTCGGGATCTACAATGAGCAGTTCTTC	CASSEEGLGIYNEQFF
.	TRBV29-1	TRBJ1-1	.	TGCAGCGCCGCGCGGTCGGGGACTGAAGCTTTCTTT	CSAARSGTEAFF
many	TRBV6-5	TRBJ1-1	TRBD1	TGTGCCAGCAGTTACTCCCGGGACAGCGGTAACACTGAAGCTTTCTTT	CASSYSRDSGNTEAFF
.	TRBV12-3/TRBV12-4	TRBJ2-3	TRBD2	TGTGCCAGCAGTGACGGGACTAGCGGGGGAAGCACAGATACGCAGTATTTT	CASSDGTSGGSTDTQYF
.	TRBV29-1	TRBJ1-1	TRBD1	TGCAGCACCGCGGGACAGGGGGCTGAAGCTTTCTTT	CSTAGQGAEAFF
many	TRBV6-2/TRBV6-3	TRBJ2-7	.	TGTGCCAGCAGTTTAGCGGCAGGGGGAAACGAGCAGTACTTC	CASSLAAGGNEQYF
many	TRBV3-1	TRBJ2-3	TRBD1	TGTGCCAGCAGCCAAGATAACAGGGGGATCACAGATACGCAGTATTTT	CASSQDNRGITDTQYF
.	TRBV5-1	TRBJ2-7	TRBD1	TGCGCCAGCAGCAAGGACAGGGCAATGAAAGAGCAGTACTTC	CASSKDRAMKEQYF
.	TRBV6-1	TRBJ2-7	.	TGTGCCAGCAGCCCCGACCATTTGAAGGAGCAGTACTTC	CASSPDHLKEQYF